This TCR beta chain was obtained from a study of cytomegalovirus exposure and HLA in healthy donors. Turning to the study itself: Earlier results showed approximately 110 million unique TCR beta sequences derived from some 190 million T cells. Study observations and caveats: In a later analysis, more than 15,000 TCR beta sequences were associated with HLA alleles at 0.05 false discovery rate. A later analysis, which compared TCR beta chains of equal frequency, found the HLA-associated ones more clonally expanded.

On this clone: What it recognizes is unknown.

Trimming shortened V by 2 bases and J by 1 base, and 14 bases separated the two germline ends. CDR3 length: 16 amino acids. From germline, CDR1 is SNHLY and CDR2 FYNNEI. In the PCR, 60 Vbeta and 13 Jbeta primers were used. The protocol was immunoSEQ multiplex PCR, while the TCRdb copy is restricted to in-frame clones and leaves out a portion. The table lists roughly 70,000 clones, more than 75% of them singletons. The sample taken for sequencing was PBMCs. This TCR was recovered from a man aged 18-30 years in good health and CMV-seronegative. The J gene is TRBJ1-1, the V gene TRBV2, with unresolved D. The CDR3 here is CASSENLAVGNTEAFF. In DNA form, the CDR3 reads TGTGCCAGCAGTGAAAATTTAGCCGTCGGGAACACTGAAGCTTTCTTT. The full variable domain, its missing parts supplied by reference TRBV2 and TRBJ1-1, is EPEVTQTPSHQVTQMGQEVILRCVPISNHLYFYWYRQILGQKVEFLVSFYNNEISEKSEIFDDQFSVERPDGSNFTLKIRSTKLEDSAMYFCASSENLAVGNTEAFFGQGTRLTVV.